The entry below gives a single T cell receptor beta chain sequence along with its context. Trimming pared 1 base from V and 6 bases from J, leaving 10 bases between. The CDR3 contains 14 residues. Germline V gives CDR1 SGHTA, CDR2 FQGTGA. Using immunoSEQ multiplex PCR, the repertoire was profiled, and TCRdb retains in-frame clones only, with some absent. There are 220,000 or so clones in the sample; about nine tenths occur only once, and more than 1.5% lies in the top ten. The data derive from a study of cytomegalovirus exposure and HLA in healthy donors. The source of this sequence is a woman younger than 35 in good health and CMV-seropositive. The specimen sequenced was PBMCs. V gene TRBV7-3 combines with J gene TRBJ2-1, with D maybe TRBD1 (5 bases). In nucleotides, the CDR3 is TGTGCCAGCAGCTTAATTGATAGGGGCAATGAGCAGTTCTTC. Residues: CASSLIDRGNEQFF.